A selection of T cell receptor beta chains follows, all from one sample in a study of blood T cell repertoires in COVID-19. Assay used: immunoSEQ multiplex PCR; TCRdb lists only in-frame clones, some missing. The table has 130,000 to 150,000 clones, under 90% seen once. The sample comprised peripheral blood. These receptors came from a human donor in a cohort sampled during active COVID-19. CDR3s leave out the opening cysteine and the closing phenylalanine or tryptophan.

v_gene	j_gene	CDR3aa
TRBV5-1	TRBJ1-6	ASSLGTGPLH
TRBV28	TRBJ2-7	ASSSLPSSTSGSAYEQY
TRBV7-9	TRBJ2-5	ASSLGVTGGDSGETQY
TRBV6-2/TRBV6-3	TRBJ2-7	ASSRTGTTYEQY
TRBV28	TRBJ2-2	ASSLWGSGRSTGELF
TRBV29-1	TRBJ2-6	SVLQDSGANVLT
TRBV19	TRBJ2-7	ASSIGPPSQGRYEQY
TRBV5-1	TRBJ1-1	ASSLGPGNTEAF
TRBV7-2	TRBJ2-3	ASSLTVHTQY
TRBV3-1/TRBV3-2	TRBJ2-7	ASSLPGTNYEQY
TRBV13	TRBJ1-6	ASSSTNSPLH
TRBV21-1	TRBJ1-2	ASSSNGTVSYGYT
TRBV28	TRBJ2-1	ASSSWSQRSSYNEQF
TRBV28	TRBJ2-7	ASSSHGTGTAYEQY
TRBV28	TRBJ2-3	ASSSPVLTSGSTDTQY
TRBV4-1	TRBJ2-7	ASSLKTVLSYEQY
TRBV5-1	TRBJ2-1	ASSSQGNEQF
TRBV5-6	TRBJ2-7	ASSPRGKGEQY
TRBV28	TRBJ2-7	ASSFASRGLVLPYEQY
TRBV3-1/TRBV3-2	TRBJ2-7	ASSRQGYEQY
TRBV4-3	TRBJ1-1	ASSQDAGNTEAF
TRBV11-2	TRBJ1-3	ASSQHSSGNTIY
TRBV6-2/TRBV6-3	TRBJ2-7	ASSYPPGQATYEQY
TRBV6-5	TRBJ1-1	ASSQNRGLNTEAF
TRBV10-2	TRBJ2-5	ASRTGLAGKGWGQETQY
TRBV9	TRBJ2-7	ASSDLRRQAIPYEQY
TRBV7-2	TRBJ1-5	ASSLGQGADQPQH
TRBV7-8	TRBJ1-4	ATRTDTNEKLF
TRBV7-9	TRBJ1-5	ASSADRVQH
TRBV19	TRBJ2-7	ASSPGGTGTYEQY
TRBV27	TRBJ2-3	AACPRGGTDTQY
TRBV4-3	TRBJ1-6	ASSQGSSYNSPLH